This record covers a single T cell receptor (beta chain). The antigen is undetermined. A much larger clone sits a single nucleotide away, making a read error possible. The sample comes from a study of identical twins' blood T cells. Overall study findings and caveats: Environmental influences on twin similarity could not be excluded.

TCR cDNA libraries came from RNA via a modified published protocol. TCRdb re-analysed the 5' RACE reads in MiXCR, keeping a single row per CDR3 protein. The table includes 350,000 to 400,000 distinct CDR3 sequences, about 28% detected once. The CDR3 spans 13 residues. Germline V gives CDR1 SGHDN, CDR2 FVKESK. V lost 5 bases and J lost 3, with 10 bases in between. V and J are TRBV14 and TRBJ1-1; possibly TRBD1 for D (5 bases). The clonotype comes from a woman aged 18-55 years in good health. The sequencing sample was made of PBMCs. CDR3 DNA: TGTGCCAGCAGCAAGGGGCTGGACACTGAAGCTTTCTTT. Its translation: CASSKGLDTEAFF. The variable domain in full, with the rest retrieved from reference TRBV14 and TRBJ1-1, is EAGVTQFPSHSVIEKGQTVTLRCDPISGHDNLYWYRRVMGKEIKFLLHFVKESKQDESGMPNNRFLAERTGGTYSTLKVQPAELEDSGVYFCASSKGLDTEAFFGQGTRLTVV.